This T cell receptor (beta chain) was retrieved from a study of OX40 agonist ivuxolimab in advanced cancers. The V end lost 8 bases, the J end lost 4 bases, and 9 bases lay between the germline ends. Germline V gene lookup returns CDR1 MDHEN and CDR2 SYDVKM. The CDR3 contains 12 residues. The assay was immunoSEQ multiplex PCR, and TCRdb's table has in-frame clones only and misses some. The data hold approximately 52,000 clones, with 94% observed a single time. The genes are TRBV28 and TRBJ2-1; possible D gene TRBD2, 5 bases. The clonotype was recovered from an adult with an advanced solid tumor such as melanoma, head and neck, liver or kidney cancer. The sequencing here drew on CD4+ or CD8+ T cells sorted from blood, taken in a trial of the OX40 agonist ivuxolimab. The CDR3 bases are TGTGCCAGCGGGGAGCTTTACAATGAGCAGTTCTTC. Amino acids: CASGELYNEQFF.